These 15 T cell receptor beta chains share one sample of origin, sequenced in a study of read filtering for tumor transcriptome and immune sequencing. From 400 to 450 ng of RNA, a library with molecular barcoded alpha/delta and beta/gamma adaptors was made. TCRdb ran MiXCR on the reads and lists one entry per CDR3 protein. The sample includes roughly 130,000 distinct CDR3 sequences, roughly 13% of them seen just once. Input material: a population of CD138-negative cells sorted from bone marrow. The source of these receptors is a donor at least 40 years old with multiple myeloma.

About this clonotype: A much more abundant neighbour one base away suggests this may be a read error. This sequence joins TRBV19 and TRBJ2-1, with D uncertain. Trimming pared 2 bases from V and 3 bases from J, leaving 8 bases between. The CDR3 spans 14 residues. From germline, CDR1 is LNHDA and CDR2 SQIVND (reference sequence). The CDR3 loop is CASSISWRYNEQFF. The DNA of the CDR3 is TGTGCCAGTAGTATATCGTGGCGCTACAATGAGCAGTTCTTC.

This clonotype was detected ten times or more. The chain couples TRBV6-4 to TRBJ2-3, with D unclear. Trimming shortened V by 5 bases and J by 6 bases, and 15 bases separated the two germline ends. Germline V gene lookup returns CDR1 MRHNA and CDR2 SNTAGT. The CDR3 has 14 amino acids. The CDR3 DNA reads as TGTGCCAGCAGTCTGACCTATGTGGCGGATACGCAGTATTTT. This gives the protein CASSLTYVADTQYF.

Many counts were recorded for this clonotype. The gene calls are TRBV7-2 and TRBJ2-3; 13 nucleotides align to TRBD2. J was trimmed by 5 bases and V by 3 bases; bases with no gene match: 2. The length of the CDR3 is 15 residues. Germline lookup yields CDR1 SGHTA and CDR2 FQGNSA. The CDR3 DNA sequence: TGTGCCAGCAGCTTGGGACTAGCGGGGATAGATACGCAGTATTTT. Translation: CASSLGLAGIDTQYF.

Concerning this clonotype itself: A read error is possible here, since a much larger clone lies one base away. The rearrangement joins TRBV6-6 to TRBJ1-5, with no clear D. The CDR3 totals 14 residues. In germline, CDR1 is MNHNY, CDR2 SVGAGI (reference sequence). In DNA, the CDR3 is TGTGCCAGCGGGGAGGGCCTTAGCAGTCAGCCCCAGCATTTT. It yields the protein CASGEGLSSQPQHF.

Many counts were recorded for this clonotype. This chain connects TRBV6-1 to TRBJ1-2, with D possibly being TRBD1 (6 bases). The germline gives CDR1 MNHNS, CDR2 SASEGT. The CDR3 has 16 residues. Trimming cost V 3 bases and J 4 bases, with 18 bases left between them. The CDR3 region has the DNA TGTGCCAGCAGTGAGGGGGGCTTCAGGCCCTTCTATGGCTACACCTTC. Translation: CASSEGGFRPFYGYTF.

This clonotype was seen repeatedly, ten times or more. The CDR3 reads CAWSSEGRTYEQYF. The CDR3 DNA sequence: TGTGCCTGGAGCTCAGAGGGCCGAACCTACGAGCAGTACTTC. The chain employs TRBV30 and TRBJ2-7; the D gene is possibly TRBD2 (5 bases). Germline V lookup: CDR1 GTSNPN, CDR2 SVGIG (reference sequence). The CDR3 spans 14 residues. Trimming stripped 3 bases from V and 2 bases from J, with 14 bases between. Together with reference TRBV30 and TRBJ2-7, the CDR3 gives the full variable domain: SQTIHQWPATLVQPVGSPLSLECTVEGTSNPNLYWYRQAAGRGLQLLFYSVGIGQISSEVPQNLSASRPQDRQFILSSKKLLLSDSGFYLCAWSSEGRTYEQYFGPGTRLTVT.

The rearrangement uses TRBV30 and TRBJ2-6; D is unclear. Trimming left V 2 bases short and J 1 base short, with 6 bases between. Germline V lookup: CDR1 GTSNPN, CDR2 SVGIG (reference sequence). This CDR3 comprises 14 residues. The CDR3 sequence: CAWSLGSGANVLTF. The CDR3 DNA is TGTGCCTGGAGTTTGGGGTCTGGGGCCAACGTCCTGACTTTC.

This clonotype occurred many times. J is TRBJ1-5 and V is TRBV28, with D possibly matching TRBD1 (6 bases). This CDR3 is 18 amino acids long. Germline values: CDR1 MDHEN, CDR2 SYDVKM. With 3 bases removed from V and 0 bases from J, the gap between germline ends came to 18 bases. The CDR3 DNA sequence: TGTGCCAGCAGTTTGCTTAGACAGGCCACCTATAGCAATCAGCCCCAGCATTTT. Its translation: CASSLLRQATYSNQPQHF.

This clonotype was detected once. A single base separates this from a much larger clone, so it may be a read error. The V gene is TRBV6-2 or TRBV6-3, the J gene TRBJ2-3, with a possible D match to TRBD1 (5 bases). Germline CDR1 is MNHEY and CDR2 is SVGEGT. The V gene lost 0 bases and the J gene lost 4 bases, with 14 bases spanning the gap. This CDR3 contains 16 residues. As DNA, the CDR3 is TGTGCCAGCAGTTACTCGCCGACAGTAGAAGCAGATACGCAGTATTTT. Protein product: CASSYSPTVEADTQYF.

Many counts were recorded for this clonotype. CDR3 DNA sequence: TGCAGTGCTAGAAAAATACAGAACACAGATACGCAGTATTTT. Its protein is CSARKIQNTDTQYF. This chain connects TRBV20-1 to TRBJ2-3; D ambiguous. Germline V lookup: CDR1 DFQATT, CDR2 SNEGSKA (reference sequence). Between the trimmed V and J ends, which lost 2 bases and 2 bases, there was a span of 11 bases. This CDR3 region has 14 residues.

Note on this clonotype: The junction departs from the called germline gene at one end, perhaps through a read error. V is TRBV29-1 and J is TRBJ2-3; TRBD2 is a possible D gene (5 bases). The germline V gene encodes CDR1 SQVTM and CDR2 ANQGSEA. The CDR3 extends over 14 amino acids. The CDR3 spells CGVARGAVTDTQYF. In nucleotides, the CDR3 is TGCGGCGTTGCACGGGGAGCCGTCACAGATACGCAGTATTTT.

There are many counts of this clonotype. The CDR3 sequence: CASSLTTSQETQYF. The CDR3, as DNA: TGCGCCAGCAGCTTGACGACTTCACAAGAGACCCAGTACTTC. The rearrangement joins TRBV5-1 to TRBJ2-5; D remains ambiguous. The CDR3 sequence is 14 residues long. Trimming removed 1 base from V and 2 bases from J, with 9 bases in between. Germline V gene data show CDR1 as SGHRS and CDR2 as YFSETQ.

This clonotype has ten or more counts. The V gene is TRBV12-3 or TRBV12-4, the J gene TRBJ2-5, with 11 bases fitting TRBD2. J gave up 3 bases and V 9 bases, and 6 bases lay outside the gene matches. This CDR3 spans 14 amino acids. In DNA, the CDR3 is TGTGCCAGTCTCCCGGGACTAGCGGAAGAGACCCAGTACTTC. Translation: CASLPGLAEETQYF.

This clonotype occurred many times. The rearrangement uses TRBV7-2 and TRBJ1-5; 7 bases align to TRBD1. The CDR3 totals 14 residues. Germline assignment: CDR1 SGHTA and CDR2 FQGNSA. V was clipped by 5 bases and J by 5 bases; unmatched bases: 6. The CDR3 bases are TGTGCCAGCAGCCTGACAGGGAAGGATCAGCCCCAGCATTTT. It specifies CASSLTGKDQPQHF.

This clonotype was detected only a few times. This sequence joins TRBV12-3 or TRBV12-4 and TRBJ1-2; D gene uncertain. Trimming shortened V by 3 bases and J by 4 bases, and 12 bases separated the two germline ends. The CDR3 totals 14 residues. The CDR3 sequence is CASSLQGQVYGYTF. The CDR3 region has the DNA TGTGCCAGCAGTTTGCAAGGGCAGGTCTATGGCTACACCTTC.